A single sample is the source of the 11 T cell receptor beta chains below, sequenced in a study of spatial heterogeneity in lung cancer. Time point meaning: sample taken at primary tumor resection. Whole RNA, isolated from tumor, nontumor lung or frozen PBMC, was sequenced without prior sorting. TCRdb reprocessed the 5' RACE reads with MiXCR, giving one entry per CDR3 protein. The profile covers approximately 40,000 distinct CDR3 sequences, with approximately 7% appearing a single time and 43% taken by the ten largest. This material consisted of PBMCs, taken at surgery. The receptors derive from a female donor with early-stage non-small cell lung cancer.

This clonotype has more than one count but fewer than ten. The rearrangement uses TRBV20-1 and TRBJ2-3; D gene uncertain. The CDR3 has 12 amino acids. The germline V gene encodes CDR1 DFQATT and CDR2 SNEGSKA (reference sequence). Between the trimmed V and J ends, which lost 0 bases and 4 bases, there was a span of 5 bases. The CDR3 spells CSARDRPDTQYF. The DNA for the CDR3 is TGCAGTGCTAGAGATCGTCCAGATACGCAGTATTTT.

A few counts support this clonotype. The gene calls are TRBV9 and TRBJ1-1; TRBD1 aligns across 10 bases. The CDR3 sequence is 16 residues long. CDR1 and CDR2 from the germline V gene are SGDLS and YYNGEE. V trimming: 5 bases; J trimming: 1 base; junction bases outside the gene matches: 8. The CDR3 region is CASRTPGQGSNTEAFF. The CDR3, as DNA: TGTGCCAGCAGGACACCGGGACAGGGGTCGAACACTGAAGCTTTCTTT. The variable domain in full, with the rest retrieved from reference TRBV9 and TRBJ1-1, is DSGVTQTPKHLITATGQRVTLRCSPRSGDLSVYWYQQSLDQGLQFLIQYYNGEERAKGNILERFSAQQFPDLHSELNLSSLELGDSALYFCASRTPGQGSNTEAFFGQGTRLTVV.

CDR3 residues: CASSSPGTGGAYGYTF. The CDR3 DNA reads as TGCGCCAGCAGCTCCCCCGGGACAGGGGGCGCCTATGGCTACACCTTC. The rearrangement uses TRBV5-1 and TRBJ1-2; TRBD1 matches at 12 bases. The germline V gene encodes CDR1 SGHRS and CDR2 YFSETQ. This CDR3 has 16 amino acids. V lost 3 bases to trimming and J lost 4 bases; unmatched junction nucleotides: 7.

A few counts support this clonotype. This chain connects TRBV11-3 to TRBJ2-1, with TRBD2 identical over 10 bases. The V gene end was trimmed by 5 bases and the J gene end by 8 bases; junction bases not matched to a gene: 6. The CDR3 totals 14 residues. The germline V gene has CDR1 SGHNT and CDR2 YENEEA. CDR3 loop: CASSRSGGAYEQFF. CDR3 bases: TGTGCCAGCAGCCGCAGCGGGGGGGCCTATGAGCAGTTCTTC.

This clonotype was found a few times. This chain connects TRBV11-3 to TRBJ1-1; TRBD1 might be the D (6 bases). Trimming stripped 1 base from V and 4 bases from J, with 10 bases between. The CDR3 spans 14 residues. Germline values: CDR1 SGHNT, CDR2 YENEEA. The DNA for the CDR3 is TGTGCCAGCAGCTTAGTGGGAGGGGGCACTGAAGCTTTCTTT. Protein: CASSLVGGGTEAFF.

This clonotype was observed at least ten times. V and J are TRBV24-1 and TRBJ1-5, with 8 bases aligning to TRBD1. The CDR3 covers 16 residues. CDR1 KGHDR and CDR2 SFDVKD come from the germline V gene. V shed 4 bases, J shed 0 bases, and the junction held 4 bases outside the gene matches. CDR3: CATSERGQGSNQPQHF. CDR3 DNA: TGTGCCACCAGTGAGCGTGGACAGGGTAGCAATCAGCCCCAGCATTTT.

This chain uses TRBV20-1 with TRBJ2-4; 9 bases map to TRBD2. The CDR3 covers 14 residues. Germline V gene data show CDR1 as DFQATT and CDR2 as SNEGSKA (reference sequence). Trimming at V came to 2 bases and at J to 9 bases, leaving 8 bases not matched to a gene. The CDR3 sequence: CSARPSGASGIQYF. Written as DNA, the CDR3 is TGCAGTGCTAGACCTAGCGGGGCTTCGGGCATTCAGTACTTC.

In this sample, this clonotype turned up many times. The chain employs TRBV7-9 and TRBJ2-2; TRBD2 aligns across 10 bases. There are 17 residues in the CDR3. With V trimmed by 5 bases and J by 4 bases, 10 bases remained unmatched. CDR1 and CDR2 (germline): SEHNR, FQNEAQ (reference sequence). CDR3 region: CASSLRGSGGATGELFF. In nucleotides, the CDR3 is TGTGCCAGCAGCCTCCGGGGGAGCGGGGGGGCCACCGGGGAGCTGTTTTTT.

This clonotype has a count of ten or more. This chain uses TRBV7-9 with TRBJ1-2; weak D call: TRBD1 (6 bases). V gave up 2 bases and J gave up 8 bases, with 15 bases separating them. This CDR3 region has 14 residues. Per the germline V gene, CDR1 is SEHNR and CDR2 is FQNEAQ (reference sequence). The CDR3 spells CASSLSTGFLGYTF. CDR3 nucleotide sequence: TGTGCCAGCAGCTTATCTACAGGGTTTTTGGGCTACACCTTC.

This clonotype was seen a few times. The chain couples TRBV10-3 to TRBJ2-3; 7 bases map to TRBD2. This CDR3 has 16 residues. The J segment lost 0 bases and the V segment lost 2 bases, leaving 5 bases of the junction unmatched. Looked up from germline, CDR1 is ENHRY and CDR2 is SYGVKD. The CDR3 protein is CAISERTSASTDTQYF. The CDR3, as DNA: TGTGCCATCAGTGAGCGCACTAGCGCTAGCACAGATACGCAGTATTTT.

This chain connects TRBV15 to TRBJ2-3; 8 bases fit TRBD1. The CDR3 runs 15 residues. J lost 4 bases, V lost 3 bases, and 6 bases had no gene match. Germline CDR1 reads LNHNV; CDR2 reads YYDKDF (reference sequence). Here the CDR3 reads CATSSRDRRADTQYF. The CDR3 DNA follows: TGTGCCACCAGCAGCCGGGACAGGCGCGCAGATACGCAGTATTTT.